Following are 20 T cell receptor beta chains from one sample sequenced in a study of blood T cell repertoires in COVID-19. Sequencing was performed with immunoSEQ multiplex PCR; in TCRdb, only in-frame clones are kept and a portion is missing. The top ten hold approximately 1.5% of the sample, which has about 410,000 clones, roughly 90% seen once. Sequenced: peripheral blood. These receptors came from a woman aged 40 to 50 with COVID-19, enrolled during active disease.

The J gene is TRBJ1-1, the V gene TRBV5-1, with TRBD1 as a possible D gene (6 bases). CDR1 is SGHRS and CDR2 is YFSETQ in the germline V gene. There are 16 residues in the CDR3. Trimming took off 2 bases at V and 0 bases at J, with 14 bases between the two ends. The chain's CDR3 is CASSFSQGTVNTEAFF. Written as DNA, the CDR3 is TGCGCCAGCAGCTTTTCCCAGGGGACGGTGAACACTGAAGCTTTCTTT.

The rearrangement joins TRBV15 to TRBJ1-4; D not certain. Trimming shortened V by 1 base and J by 2 bases, and 11 bases separated the two germline ends. Per germline, CDR1 LNHNV and CDR2 YYDKDF (reference sequence). CDR3 length: 16 amino acids. Here the CDR3 DNA reads TGTGCCACCAGCAGAGTCGTAACAGCCACTAATGAAAAACTGTTTTTT. Its protein is CATSRVVTATNEKLFF.

A few counts support this clone. Here the CDR3 DNA reads TGTGCCAGCAGCTTCGGGGGTGACTCCTACGAGCAGTACTTC. Its protein is CASSFGGDSYEQYF. The rearrangement links TRBV11-3 to TRBJ2-7; TRBD2 might be the D (6 bases). The CDR3 runs 14 residues. The V gene lost 3 bases and the J gene lost 0 bases, with 9 bases spanning the gap. Germline V gives CDR1 SGHNT, CDR2 YENEEA.

This clone was detected once. CDR3 in amino acids: CASSDQGQGPYNEQFF. Written as DNA, the CDR3 is TGCGCCAGCAGCGACCAGGGACAGGGCCCCTACAATGAGCAGTTCTTC. The V and J genes are TRBV5-1 and TRBJ2-1; 9 positions match TRBD1. Unmatched junction bases numbered 7, after V lost 4 bases and J lost 2 bases. From germline, CDR1 is SGHRS and CDR2 YFSETQ. This CDR3 contains 16 residues.

The chain uses TRBV20-1 and TRBJ1-1; D is unclear. Germline values: CDR1 DFQATT, CDR2 SNEGSKA (reference sequence). The CDR3 sequence is 12 residues long. V lost 3 bases to trimming and J lost 1 base, with 6 bases between them. In DNA form, the CDR3 reads TGCAGTGCTAGTTCGGGGAACACTGAAGCTTTCTTT. It encodes CSASSGNTEAFF.

The chain couples TRBV11-2 to TRBJ2-5, with 9 bases fitting TRBD1. CDR1 and CDR2 from the germline V gene are SGHAT and FQNNGV. The CDR3 length is 14 residues. The junction had 7 bases not matched to a gene; V was cut back by 7 bases and J by 4 bases. The CDR3 region is CASNNPGQGETQYF. CDR3 in DNA: TGTGCCAGCAATAATCCGGGACAGGGAGAGACCCAGTACTTC.

The V gene is TRBV28, the J gene TRBJ1-4, with TRBD1 matching 7 bases. V was pared by 5 bases and J by 0 bases, with 6 bases of the junction left unmatched. Germline CDR1 is MDHEN and CDR2 is SYDVKM. The CDR3 loop spans 16 amino acids. CDR3 DNA: TGTGCCAGCAGTCTCGACAGGGCATCAACTAATGAAAAACTGTTTTTT. This gives the protein CASSLDRASTNEKLFF.

The chain joins TRBV7-2 to TRBJ2-3; tentatively, D is TRBD1 (6 bases). The CDR3 has 14 residues. CDR1 and CDR2 (germline): SGHTA, FQGNSA. Trimming stripped 3 bases from V and 2 bases from J, with 9 bases between. CDR3 DNA: TGTGCCAGCAGCTTTGGACAGATCACAGATACGCAGTATTTT. Protein product: CASSFGQITDTQYF.

This clone was picked up one time. The chain carries TRBV9 and TRBJ2-7; 14 nucleotides match TRBD2. With 3 bases clipped from V and 2 bases from J, the junction kept 4 bases outside the gene matches. The V gene's germline CDR1 is SGDLS and CDR2 YYNGEE. The CDR3 extends over 16 amino acids. CDR3 sequence: CASSGTSGRSAYEQYF. The CDR3 DNA sequence: TGTGCCAGCAGCGGGACTAGCGGGAGGTCGGCCTACGAGCAGTACTTC.

This chain connects TRBV9 to TRBJ2-5; D ambiguous. V gave up 3 bases and J gave up 5 bases, with 5 bases separating them. This CDR3 is 11 amino acids long. CDR1 is SGDLS, CDR2 YYNGEE, per germline. DNA for the CDR3: TGTGCCAGCAGCGACCGGGAGACCCAGTACTTC. Protein sequence: CASSDRETQYF.

J is TRBJ2-2 and V is TRBV27, with TRBD2 matching over 16 bases. V lost 0 bases to trimming and J lost 5 bases; unmatched junction nucleotides: 9. The CDR3 extends over 20 amino acids. CDR1 and CDR2 (germline): MNHEY, SMNVEV (reference sequence). The CDR3 DNA is TGTGCCAGCAGTTTATCGTTGGGACTAGCGGGAGGGCCTGGGACCGGGGAGCTGTTTTTT. Its protein is CASSLSLGLAGGPGTGELFF.

The V call is TRBV15, the J call TRBJ2-7, with 9 bases fitting TRBD1. There are 15 residues in the CDR3. CDR1 is LNHNV, CDR2 YYDKDF, per germline (reference sequence). With V trimmed by 0 bases and J by 6 bases, 6 bases remained unmatched. CDR3 region: CATSRDRTGVAEQYF. Written as DNA, the CDR3 is TGTGCCACCAGCAGAGATCGGACAGGGGTGGCCGAGCAGTACTTC.

This chain connects TRBV6-5 to TRBJ1-6, with a tentative D call TRBD1 (5 bases). Germline V lookup: CDR1 MNHEY, CDR2 SVGAGI. V was pared by 6 bases and J by 8 bases, with 14 bases between. The CDR3 loop spans 14 amino acids. CDR3: CASSPRRGDSPLHF. The CDR3 DNA is TGTGCCAGCAGCCCGAGGAGGGGCGATTCACCCCTCCACTTT.

In its sample, this clone was seen once. This rearrangement joins TRBV6-6 to TRBJ1-1; 8 nucleotides match TRBD1. CDR1 and CDR2 from the germline V gene are MNHNY and SVGAGI (reference sequence). Losses at the gene ends were 5 bases for V and 5 bases for J; bases not matched to a gene: 7. This CDR3 region has 14 residues. CDR3 amino acids: CASSTLDRATEAFF. CDR3 coding DNA: TGTGCCAGCAGTACCCTGGACAGGGCGACTGAAGCTTTCTTT.

The V and J genes are TRBV4-3 and TRBJ1-6; 7 bases line up with TRBD1. V was clipped by 0 bases and J by 7 bases; unmatched bases: 3. This CDR3 has 15 residues. Germline V CDR1 and CDR2: LGHNA, YSLEER. CDR3 in DNA: TGCGCCAGCAGCCAAGATGGGGACAGAAATTCACCCCTCCACTTT. It yields the protein CASSQDGDRNSPLHF.

The chain links TRBV7-2 to TRBJ2-3; D is unresolved. Between the trimmed V and J ends, which lost 5 bases and 3 bases, there was a span of 6 bases. The CDR3 contains 12 residues. CDR1 and CDR2 from the germline V gene are SGHTA and FQGNSA. The CDR3 is CASSVTTDTQYF. Here the CDR3 DNA reads TGTGCCAGCAGCGTCACTACAGATACGCAGTATTTT.

The CDR3 nucleotides read TGTGCCAGCAGTGAAGGTACCTTACAGTATCCTCGCTCCTATAATTCACCCCTCCACTTT. It codes for CASSEGTLQYPRSYNSPLHF. This rearrangement joins TRBV6-1 to TRBJ1-6; D call uncertain. This CDR3 has 20 amino acids. Germline CDR1 is MNHNS and CDR2 is SASEGT. V dropped 1 base and J dropped 0 bases, with 19 bases sitting between them.

This chain joins TRBV27 and TRBJ2-3, with D possibly TRBD1 on 5 matching bases. This CDR3 has 16 residues. The germline V gene encodes CDR1 MNHEY and CDR2 SMNVEV (reference sequence). V lost 5 bases and J 2 bases, leaving 17 bases between the germline ends. The CDR3 spells CASSPAAGPSTDTQYF. For the CDR3, the DNA is TGTGCCAGCAGTCCGGCCGCAGGGCCGTCCACAGATACGCAGTATTTT.

The rearrangement links TRBV5-1 to TRBJ2-5; weak D call: TRBD1 (6 bases). Per germline, CDR1 SGHRS and CDR2 YFSETQ. Trimming left V 4 bases short and J 1 base short, with 11 bases between. This CDR3 region has 14 residues. In nucleotides, the CDR3 is TGCGCCAGCAGCACGACAGGAGTCCAAGAGACCCAGTACTTC. Amino acid sequence: CASSTTGVQETQYF.

The chain uses TRBV9 and TRBJ1-2; perhaps TRBD1 as D (5 bases). Germline V lookup: CDR1 SGDLS, CDR2 YYNGEE. Trimming pared 7 bases from V and 6 bases from J, leaving 13 bases between. The CDR3 sequence is 12 residues long. The CDR3 spells CASSRAGDGYTF. CDR3 coding DNA: TGTGCCAGCTCTCGAGCGGGGGATGGCTACACCTTC.